A single TCR beta chain is shown here with its context. What it binds is unknown. This sample was taken from a study of a mutant IDH1 vaccine in newly diagnosed glioma. Overall study: Those enrolled had earlier been treated with radiotherapy, temozolomide, or both, mostly both. Week 35 held visit V12, while week 47 held visit V13. Study results and caveats: Overall, almost 95% of patients had vaccine-induced immune responses.

Produced via immunoSEQ multiplex PCR; TCRdb's table is partial and in-frame only. The top ten clones hold 6.5% to 9.5% of a sample with under 35,000 clones, under 80% of them seen once. Time point here: week 35, safety follow-up. Every vaccination contained 300 ug of the mutant IDH1 20-mer peptide and was paired with topical imiquimod. Patients had eight vaccinations, in weeks 1, 3, 5, 7, 11, 15, 19 and 23. This clonotype was sampled from a man aged 50 to 60 with glioma. The sample in question was PBMCs, obtained from a glioma patient whose treatment included an IDH1 peptide vaccine.

CDR3 in amino acids: CASSTTGLGTEAFF. The DNA for the CDR3 is TGTGCCAGCAGTACCACGGGGCTGGGCACTGAAGCTTTCTTT. The chain joins TRBV6-5 to TRBJ1-1; possible D gene TRBD1, 5 bases. V lost 5 bases, J lost 4 bases, and 14 bases lay in between. Looked up from germline, CDR1 is MNHEY and CDR2 is SVGAGI. This CDR3 contains 14 residues.